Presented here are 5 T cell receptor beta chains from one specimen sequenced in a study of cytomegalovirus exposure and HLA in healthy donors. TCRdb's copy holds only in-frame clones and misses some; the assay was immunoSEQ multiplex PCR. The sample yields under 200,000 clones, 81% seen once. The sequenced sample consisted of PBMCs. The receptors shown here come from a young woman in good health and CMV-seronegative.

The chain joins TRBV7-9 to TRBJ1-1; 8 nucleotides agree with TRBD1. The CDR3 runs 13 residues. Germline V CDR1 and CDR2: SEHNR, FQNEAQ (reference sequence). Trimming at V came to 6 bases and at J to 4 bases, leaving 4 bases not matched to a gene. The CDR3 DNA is TGTGCCAGCAGGCATACAGGGGGCACTGAAGCTTTCTTT. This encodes CASRHTGGTEAFF. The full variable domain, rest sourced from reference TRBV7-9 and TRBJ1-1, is DTGVSQNPRHKITKRGQNVTFRCDPISEHNRLYWYRQTLGQGPEFLTYFQNEAQLEKSRLLSDRFSAERPKGSFSTLEIQRTEQGDSAMYLCASRHTGGTEAFFGQGTRLTVV.

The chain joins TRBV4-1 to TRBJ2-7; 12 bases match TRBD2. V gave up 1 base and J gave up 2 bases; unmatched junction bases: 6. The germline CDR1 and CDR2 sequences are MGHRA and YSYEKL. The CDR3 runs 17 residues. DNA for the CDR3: TGCGCCAGCAGCCAAGGAGGACTAGCGGGAAAAACCTACGAGCAGTACTTC. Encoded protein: CASSQGGLAGKTYEQYF.

In DNA, the CDR3 is TGTGCCAGCTGGGGCCGGGGGAGGTCCACTGAAGCTTTCTTT. Protein sequence: CASWGRGRSTEAFF. This sequence joins TRBV6-5 and TRBJ1-1; D possibly corresponds to TRBD1 (5 bases). With 8 bases removed from V and 4 bases from J, the gap between germline ends came to 17 bases. The CDR3 runs 14 residues. Germline values: CDR1 MNHEY, CDR2 SVGAGI.

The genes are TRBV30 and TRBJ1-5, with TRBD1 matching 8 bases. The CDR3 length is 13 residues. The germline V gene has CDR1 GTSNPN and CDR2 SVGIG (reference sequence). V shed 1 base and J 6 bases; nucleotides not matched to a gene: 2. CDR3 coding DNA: TGTGCCTGGAGTGCAGGGGGCCGTCAGCCCCAGCATTTT. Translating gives CAWSAGGRQPQHF.

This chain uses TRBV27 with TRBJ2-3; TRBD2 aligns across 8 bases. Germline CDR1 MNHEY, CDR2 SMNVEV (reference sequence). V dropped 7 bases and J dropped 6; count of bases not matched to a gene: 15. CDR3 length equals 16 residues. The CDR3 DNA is TGTGCCAGCAAGGGGTCGAGCGGGGGAATTTTTGATACGCAGTATTTT. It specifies CASKGSSGGIFDTQYF.